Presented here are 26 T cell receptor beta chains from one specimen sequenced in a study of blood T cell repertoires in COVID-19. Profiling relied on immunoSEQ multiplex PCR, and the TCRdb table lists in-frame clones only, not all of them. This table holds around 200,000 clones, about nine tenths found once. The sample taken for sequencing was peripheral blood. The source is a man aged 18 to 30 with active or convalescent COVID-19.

CDR3 sequence reads: CASFPWRGRSETQYF. In nucleotides, the CDR3 is TGTGCCAGCTTTCCTTGGAGGGGGCGCAGTGAGACCCAGTACTTC. The V and J genes are TRBV6-5 and TRBJ2-5; a weak D match, TRBD1 (7 bases). The V end lost 8 bases, the J end lost 5 bases, and 21 bases lay between the germline ends. Germline V lookup: CDR1 MNHEY, CDR2 SVGAGI. This CDR3 contains 15 residues.

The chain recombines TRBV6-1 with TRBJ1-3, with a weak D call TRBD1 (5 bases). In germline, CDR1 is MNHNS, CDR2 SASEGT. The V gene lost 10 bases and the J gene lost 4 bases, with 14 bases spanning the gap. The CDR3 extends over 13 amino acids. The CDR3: CATSGGVGNTIYF. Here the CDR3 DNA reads TGTGCCACCTCGGGAGGGGTCGGAAACACCATATATTTT.

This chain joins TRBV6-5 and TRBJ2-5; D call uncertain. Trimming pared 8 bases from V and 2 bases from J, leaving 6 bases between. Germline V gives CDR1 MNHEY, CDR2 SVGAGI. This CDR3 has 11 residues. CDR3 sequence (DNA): TGTGCCAGCGCTAGACAAGAGACCCAGTACTTC. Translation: CASARQETQYF.

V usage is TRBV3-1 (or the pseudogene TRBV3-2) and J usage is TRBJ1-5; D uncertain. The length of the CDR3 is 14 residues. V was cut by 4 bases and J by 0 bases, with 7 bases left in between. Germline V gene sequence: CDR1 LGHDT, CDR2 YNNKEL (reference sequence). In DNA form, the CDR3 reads TGTGCCAGCAGCCCTAACCCTAGCAATCAGCCCCAGCATTTT. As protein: CASSPNPSNQPQHF.

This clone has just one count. CDR3 protein: CASSQVFQGSGANVLTF. The DNA of the CDR3 is TGCGCCAGCAGCCAAGTGTTCCAGGGCTCTGGGGCCAACGTCCTGACTTTC. This chain uses TRBV4-3 with TRBJ2-6; tentative D call: TRBD1 (5 bases). V was trimmed by 1 base and J by 0 bases, leaving 10 bases between them. Germline V gene sequence: CDR1 LGHNA, CDR2 YSLEER. CDR3 length: 17 amino acids.

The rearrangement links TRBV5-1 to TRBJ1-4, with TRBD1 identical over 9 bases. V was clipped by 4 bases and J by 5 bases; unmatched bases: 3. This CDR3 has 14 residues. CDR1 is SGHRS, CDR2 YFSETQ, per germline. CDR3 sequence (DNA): TGCGCCAGCAGCCACAGGGGGCAAAATGAAAAACTGTTTTTT. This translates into CASSHRGQNEKLFF. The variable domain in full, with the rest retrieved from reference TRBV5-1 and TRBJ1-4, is KAGVTQTPRYLIKTRGQQVTLSCSPISGHRSVSWYQQTPGQGLQFLFEYFSETQRNKGNFPGRFSGRQFSNSRSEMNVSTLELGDSALYLCASSHRGQNEKLFFGSGTQLSVL.

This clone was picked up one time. The CDR3 coding sequence is TGTGCCAGCAGTAAAAGGGGGACACTCCTAACCGGGGAGCTGTTTTTT. This gives the protein CASSKRGTLLTGELFF. The chain has TRBV28 and TRBJ2-2; tentatively, D is TRBD1 (6 bases). Germline assignment: CDR1 MDHEN and CDR2 SYDVKM. The CDR3 is 16 residues long. The V end was cut by 5 bases, the J end by 5 bases, with 18 bases between.

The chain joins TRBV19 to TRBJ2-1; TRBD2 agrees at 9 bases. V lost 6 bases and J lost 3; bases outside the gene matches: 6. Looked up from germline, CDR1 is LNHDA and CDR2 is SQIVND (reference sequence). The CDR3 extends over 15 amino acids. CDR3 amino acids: CASRSGRLFYNEQFF. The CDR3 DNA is TGTGCCAGTAGGAGCGGGAGGCTGTTCTACAATGAGCAGTTCTTC. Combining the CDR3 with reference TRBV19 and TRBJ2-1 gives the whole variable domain DGGITQSPKYLFRKEGQNVTLSCEQNLNHDAMYWYRQDPGQGLRLIYYSQIVNDFQKGDIAEGYSVSREKKESFPLTVTSAQKNPTAFYLCASRSGRLFYNEQFFGPGTRLTVL.

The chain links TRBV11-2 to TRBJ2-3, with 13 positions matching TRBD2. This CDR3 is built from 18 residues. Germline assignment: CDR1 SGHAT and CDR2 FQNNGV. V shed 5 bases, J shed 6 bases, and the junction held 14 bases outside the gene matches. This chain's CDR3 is CASSRRSAGTSGMDTQYF. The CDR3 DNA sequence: TGTGCCAGCAGCCGCAGATCAGCCGGGACTAGCGGGATGGATACGCAGTATTTT.

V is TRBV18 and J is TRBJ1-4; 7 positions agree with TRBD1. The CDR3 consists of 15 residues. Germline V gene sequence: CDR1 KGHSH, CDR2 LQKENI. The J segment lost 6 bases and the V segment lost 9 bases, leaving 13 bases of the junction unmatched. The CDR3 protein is CASSASGQSYEKLFF. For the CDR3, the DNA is TGTGCCAGTTCAGCGTCGGGACAGAGTTATGAAAAACTGTTTTTT.

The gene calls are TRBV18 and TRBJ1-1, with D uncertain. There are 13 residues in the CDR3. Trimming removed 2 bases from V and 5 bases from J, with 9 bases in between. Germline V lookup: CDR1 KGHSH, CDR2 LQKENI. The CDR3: CASSPDGLTEAFF. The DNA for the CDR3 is TGTGCCAGCTCACCAGACGGACTGACTGAAGCTTTCTTT.

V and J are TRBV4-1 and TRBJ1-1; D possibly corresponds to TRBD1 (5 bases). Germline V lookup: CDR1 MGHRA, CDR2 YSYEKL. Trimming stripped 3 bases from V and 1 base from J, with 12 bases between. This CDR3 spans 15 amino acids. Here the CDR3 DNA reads TGCGCCAGCAGCCAGCCGACAGTTGGGAACACTGAAGCTTTCTTT. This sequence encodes CASSQPTVGNTEAFF.

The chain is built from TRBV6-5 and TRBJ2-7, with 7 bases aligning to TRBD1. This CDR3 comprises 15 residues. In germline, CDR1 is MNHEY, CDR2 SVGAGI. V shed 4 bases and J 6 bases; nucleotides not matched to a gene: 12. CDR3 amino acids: CASSSLNRGHGEQYF. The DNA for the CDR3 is TGTGCCAGCAGTTCCCTCAACAGGGGTCATGGCGAGCAGTACTTC.

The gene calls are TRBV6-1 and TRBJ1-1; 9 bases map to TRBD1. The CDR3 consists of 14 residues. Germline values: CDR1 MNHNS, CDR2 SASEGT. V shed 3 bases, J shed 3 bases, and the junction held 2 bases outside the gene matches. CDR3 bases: TGTGCCAGCAGTGAGGGGGACAGGGACACTGAAGCTTTCTTT. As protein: CASSEGDRDTEAFF.

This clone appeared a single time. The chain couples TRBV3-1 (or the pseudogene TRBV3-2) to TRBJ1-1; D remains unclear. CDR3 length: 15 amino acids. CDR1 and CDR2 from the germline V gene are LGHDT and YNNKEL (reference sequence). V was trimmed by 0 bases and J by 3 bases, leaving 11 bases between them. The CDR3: CASSQDEGSHTEAFF. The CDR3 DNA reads TGTGCCAGCAGCCAAGACGAGGGAAGTCACACTGAAGCTTTCTTT.

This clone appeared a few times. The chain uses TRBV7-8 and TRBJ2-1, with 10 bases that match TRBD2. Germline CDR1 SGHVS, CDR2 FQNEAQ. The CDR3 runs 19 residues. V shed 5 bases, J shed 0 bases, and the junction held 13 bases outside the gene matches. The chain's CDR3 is CASSVRWLAGAHSYNEQFF. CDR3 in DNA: TGTGCCAGCAGCGTCAGGTGGCTAGCGGGGGCCCACTCCTACAATGAGCAGTTCTTC.

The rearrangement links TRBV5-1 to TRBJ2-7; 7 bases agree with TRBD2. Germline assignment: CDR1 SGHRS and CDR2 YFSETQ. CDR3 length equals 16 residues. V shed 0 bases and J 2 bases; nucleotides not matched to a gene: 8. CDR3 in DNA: TGCGCCAGCAGCTTGGCCCGCGGGAGCTCAGCCTACGAGCAGTACTTC. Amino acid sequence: CASSLARGSSAYEQYF.

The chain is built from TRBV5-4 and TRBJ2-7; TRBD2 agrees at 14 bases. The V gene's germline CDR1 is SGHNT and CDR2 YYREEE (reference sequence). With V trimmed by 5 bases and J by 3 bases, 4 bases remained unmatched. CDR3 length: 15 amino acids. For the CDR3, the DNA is TGTGCCAGCAGGACGACTAGCGGGGGGGTCTACGAGCAGTACTTC. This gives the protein CASRTTSGGVYEQYF.

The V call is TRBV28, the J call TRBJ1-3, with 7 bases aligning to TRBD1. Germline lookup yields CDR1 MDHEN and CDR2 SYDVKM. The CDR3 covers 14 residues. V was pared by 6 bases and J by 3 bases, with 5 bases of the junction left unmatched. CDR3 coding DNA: TGTGCCAGCAGAACAGGGGATAATGGAAACACCATATATTTT. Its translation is CASRTGDNGNTIYF.

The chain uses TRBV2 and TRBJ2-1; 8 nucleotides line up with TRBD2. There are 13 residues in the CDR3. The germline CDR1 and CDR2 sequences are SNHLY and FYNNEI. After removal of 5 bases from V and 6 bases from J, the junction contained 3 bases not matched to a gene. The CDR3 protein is CASSSGTSNEQFF. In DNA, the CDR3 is TGTGCCAGCAGTTCCGGGACTAGCAATGAGCAGTTCTTC.

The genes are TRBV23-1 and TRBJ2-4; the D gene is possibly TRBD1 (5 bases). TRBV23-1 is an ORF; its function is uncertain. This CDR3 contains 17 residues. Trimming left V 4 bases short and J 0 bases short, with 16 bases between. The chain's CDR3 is CASSRKTENRAKNIQYF. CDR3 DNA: TGCGCCAGCAGTCGCAAGACAGAGAACCGAGCCAAAAACATTCAGTACTTC.

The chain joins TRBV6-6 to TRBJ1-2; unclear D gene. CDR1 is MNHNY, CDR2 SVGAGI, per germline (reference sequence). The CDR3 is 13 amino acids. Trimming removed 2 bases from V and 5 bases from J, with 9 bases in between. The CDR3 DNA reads TGTGCCAGCAGTTACAGGGCGGGGTATGGCTACACCTTC. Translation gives CASSYRAGYGYTF.

The CDR3 bases are TGTGCCAGTATGACACACGGGAACGAGCAGTACTTC. As protein: CASMTHGNEQYF. J is TRBJ2-7 and V is TRBV6-5, with a tentative D call TRBD2 (5 bases). V lost 9 bases to trimming and J lost 5 bases, with 14 bases between them. The CDR3 length is 12 residues. Germline V gene data show CDR1 as MNHEY and CDR2 as SVGAGI.

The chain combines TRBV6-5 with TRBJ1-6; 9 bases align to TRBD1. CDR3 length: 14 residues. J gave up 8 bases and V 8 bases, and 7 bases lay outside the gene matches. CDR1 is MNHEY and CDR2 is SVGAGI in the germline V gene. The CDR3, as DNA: TGTGCCAGCGGAAACAGGGGGCGCGATTCACCCCTCCACTTT. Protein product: CASGNRGRDSPLHF.

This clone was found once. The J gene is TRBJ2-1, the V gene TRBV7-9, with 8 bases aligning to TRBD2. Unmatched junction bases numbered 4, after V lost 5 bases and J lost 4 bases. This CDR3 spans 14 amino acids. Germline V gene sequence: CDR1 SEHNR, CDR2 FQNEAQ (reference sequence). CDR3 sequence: CASSHSGAYNEQFF. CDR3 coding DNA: TGTGCCAGCAGCCATAGCGGGGCGTACAATGAGCAGTTCTTC.

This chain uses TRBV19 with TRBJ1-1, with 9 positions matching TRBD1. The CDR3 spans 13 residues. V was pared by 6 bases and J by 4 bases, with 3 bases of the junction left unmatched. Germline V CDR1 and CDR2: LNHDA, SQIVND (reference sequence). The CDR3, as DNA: TGTGCCAGTAGACAGGGGGCGTCCACTGAAGCTTTCTTT. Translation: CASRQGASTEAFF.